The entry below gives a single T cell receptor (beta chain) sequence along with its context. What it binds is not known. The V gene's germline CDR1 is SGHVS and CDR2 FQNEAQ. After removal of 3 bases from V and 4 bases from J, the junction contained 4 bases not matched to a gene. The length of the CDR3 is 16 residues. Only in-frame clones appear in the TCRdb table, and some are missing; sequencing was by immunoSEQ multiplex PCR. The table includes around 26,000 clones, 81% detected once. The sample belongs to a study of T cells in localized non-small cell lung cancer. Findings and limits, study-wide: Median approximately 58 top-100 tumor clones were shared with paired adjacent lung. In uninvolved adjacent lung, T cell clonality reached its highest value, exceeding tumor.

The gene calls are TRBV7-8 and TRBJ2-1, with 12 positions matching TRBD1. The specimen was peripheral blood, collected before any cancer treatment. The receptor's source is a man aged 35 to 69 with stage III squamous cell lung carcinoma. CDR3 nucleotide sequence: TGTGCCAGCAGCTTGGGGACAGGGGGCAGGTACAATGAGCAGTTCTTC. Its protein product is CASSLGTGGRYNEQFF.